This TCR beta chain was identified in a study of CD8+CD57+ T cells in acquired aplastic anemia. Study as a whole: On average, sorted CD4+ and CD8+ cells gave 2.5 to 4 ug of DNA.

TCR beta VDJ and CDR3 were profiled, and genomic DNA was the template. Via MiXCR, TCRdb re-called the reads, giving one row per CDR3 protein. The data hold some 150,000 distinct CDR3 sequences, with 71% observed a single time. Looked up from germline, CDR1 is DFQATT and CDR2 is SNEGSKA (reference sequence). CDR3 length equals 16 residues. With 4 bases removed from V and 3 bases from J, the gap between germline ends came to 20 bases. The authors sequenced patients whose flow cytometry had shown CD8+CD57+ cell expansion. Among the patients, none had received any therapy at the time of blood sampling. About this clonotype: Antigen specificity is unknown.

Study-wide results and limits: Comparison of patients with controls identified nearly 30 shared CD8+ CDR3 sequences.

The chain uses TRBV20-1 and TRBJ2-3; D uncertain. What was sequenced was sorted CD4+, CD8+, or CD8+CD57+ T cells (not recorded which) from PBMCs. This receptor was taken from a human donor with aplastic anemia. CDR3 coding DNA: TGCAGTGCTAACTCCGCGCAGTGGCCTGGGACAGATACGCAGTATTTT. Encoded protein: CSANSAQWPGTDTQYF.